The TCR beta chain under discussion was sequenced for a study of blood T cells in healthy people across ages. Through a sample-barcoded 5' primer and a J-beta primer mix, a second PCR was run for roughly 7 to 12 cycles. Each CDR3 protein gets one entry after TCRdb re-called the 5' RACE reads with MiXCR. The sample holds about 640,000 distinct CDR3 sequences, around 54% seen once. Note on this clonotype: Its antigen is as yet unknown.

The CDR3 is made up of 16 amino acids. The germline V gene encodes CDR1 DFQATT and CDR2 SNEGSKA (reference sequence). The V end was cut by 1 base, the J end by 3 bases, with 16 bases between. General observations from the study: A strong correlation was found between TCR beta diversity and the percentage of naive T cells.

Donors ranged from about 6 to 90 years old and were healthy Caucasians in Russia. Per-sample yields of isolated PBMCs were at least 6 million. This clonotype was obtained from a man aged 60-69 years in good health. The gene calls are TRBV20-1 and TRBJ2-1; TRBD2 might be the D (7 bases). Sequences were obtained from blood. This CDR3 is CSARGGGGLGYNEQFF. CDR3 nucleotide sequence: TGCAGTGCTAGAGGGGGCGGGGGCCTGGGCTACAATGAGCAGTTCTTC.